The rows below give T cell receptor beta chains drawn from one sample of a study of read filtering for tumor transcriptome and immune sequencing. One entry per CDR3 protein results from TCRdb running MiXCR on the reads. The table has 85,000 or so distinct CDR3 sequences, 12% seen once. Sequencing was done on a sample of a population of CD138-negative cells sorted from bone marrow. The receptors here all came from a donor aged 40 or over with multiple myeloma. CDR3s leave out the opening cysteine and the closing phenylalanine or tryptophan. The order of the fields is J gene, D gene, V gene, CDR3 protein. A D gene is named only where the DNA matches it firmly.

j_call: TRBJ2-1; d_call: .; v_call: TRBV19; cdr3_aa: ASSRRRDRPNNEQF
j_call: TRBJ2-7; d_call: TRBD1; v_call: TRBV5-1; cdr3_aa: ASSLEGQGARGQY
j_call: TRBJ2-1; d_call: TRBD1; v_call: TRBV29-1; cdr3_aa: SVERNRGSPSYNEQF
j_call: TRBJ2-1; d_call: TRBD2; v_call: TRBV7-6; cdr3_aa: ASSLLPSGSVNEQF
j_call: TRBJ2-7; d_call: TRBD1; v_call: TRBV5-1; cdr3_aa: ASSFRTGTRSYEQY
j_call: TRBJ2-1; d_call: .; v_call: TRBV28; cdr3_aa: ASSFSRNVQF
j_call: TRBJ1-1; d_call: TRBD1; v_call: TRBV3-1; cdr3_aa: ASSQAGQGAEAF
j_call: TRBJ2-3; d_call: .; v_call: TRBV9; cdr3_aa: ASSVGFNPTDTQY
j_call: TRBJ2-3; d_call: .; v_call: TRBV29-1; cdr3_aa: SVGRDGTDTQY
j_call: TRBJ1-1; d_call: .; v_call: TRBV29-1; cdr3_aa: SVGEDGNTEAF
j_call: TRBJ1-5; d_call: .; v_call: TRBV3-1; cdr3_aa: ASSQGEQPQH
j_call: TRBJ2-1; d_call: TRBD2; v_call: TRBV20-1; cdr3_aa: SATLGGSISNEQF
j_call: TRBJ2-5; d_call: TRBD1; v_call: TRBV20-1; cdr3_aa: SVGTGAPPTQETQY
j_call: TRBJ1-4; d_call: .; v_call: TRBV5-1; cdr3_aa: ASSLGGNEKLF
j_call: TRBJ2-5; d_call: .; v_call: TRBV7-9; cdr3_aa: ASSFNPAGWGYQETQY
j_call: TRBJ1-1; d_call: .; v_call: TRBV30; cdr3_aa: AWKYGFANTEAF
j_call: TRBJ2-1; d_call: .; v_call: TRBV29-1; cdr3_aa: SARITRAGNEQF
j_call: TRBJ2-2; d_call: .; v_call: TRBV5-1; cdr3_aa: ASSLGSRDFTGELF
j_call: TRBJ2-7; d_call: .; v_call: TRBV5-6; cdr3_aa: ASSLVGRAAYEQY
j_call: TRBJ1-4; d_call: .; v_call: TRBV7-2; cdr3_aa: ASSSTGRLNEKLF
j_call: TRBJ2-3; d_call: TRBD2; v_call: TRBV7-9; cdr3_aa: ASSLAVAGRTDTQY
j_call: TRBJ2-3; d_call: .; v_call: TRBV6-2/TRBV6-3; cdr3_aa: ASSYSLGSRADAQY
j_call: TRBJ2-5; d_call: TRBD2; v_call: TRBV28; cdr3_aa: ATDTLAVQETQY
j_call: TRBJ2-6; d_call: .; v_call: TRBV28; cdr3_aa: ASTGSTLSGANVLT
j_call: TRBJ2-7; d_call: .; v_call: TRBV12-3/TRBV12-4; cdr3_aa: ASSQTEWQY
j_call: TRBJ2-1; d_call: TRBD2; v_call: TRBV7-3; cdr3_aa: ASSRTSGEYNEQF
j_call: TRBJ1-3; d_call: .; v_call: TRBV6-6; cdr3_aa: ASSYLTSGNTIY
j_call: TRBJ2-1; d_call: .; v_call: TRBV6-1; cdr3_aa: ASSSATVSSYNEQF
j_call: TRBJ2-1; d_call: TRBD2; v_call: TRBV10-1; cdr3_aa: ASSEKREWSNEQF
j_call: TRBJ2-1; d_call: .; v_call: TRBV27; cdr3_aa: ARYEGIYNEQF
j_call: TRBJ2-5; d_call: .; v_call: TRBV7-8; cdr3_aa: ASSKGVTIQETQY
j_call: TRBJ2-2; d_call: .; v_call: TRBV5-5; cdr3_aa: ASSLGGAGELF
j_call: TRBJ2-3; d_call: TRBD2; v_call: TRBV2; cdr3_aa: ASHWTSGDTDTQY
j_call: TRBJ2-1; d_call: .; v_call: TRBV28; cdr3_aa: ASSLRRDYHPDAYNEQF
j_call: TRBJ2-1; d_call: TRBD2; v_call: TRBV10-3; cdr3_aa: AISEGGGPLYEQF
j_call: TRBJ2-1; d_call: .; v_call: TRBV9; cdr3_aa: ASSSLASRNEQF
j_call: TRBJ2-5; d_call: TRBD1; v_call: TRBV2; cdr3_aa: ASRTGGRETQY
j_call: TRBJ1-1; d_call: TRBD1; v_call: TRBV6-5; cdr3_aa: ASSYGGQGATEAF
j_call: TRBJ2-1; d_call: .; v_call: TRBV29-1; cdr3_aa: SVVPGQPYNEQF
j_call: TRBJ2-5; d_call: .; v_call: TRBV2; cdr3_aa: ASSERTVQETQY
j_call: TRBJ2-1; d_call: TRBD2; v_call: TRBV5-1; cdr3_aa: ASSYWTSGRERDNEQF
j_call: TRBJ1-2; d_call: TRBD1; v_call: TRBV7-9; cdr3_aa: ASRNTGDGYGYT
j_call: TRBJ2-5; d_call: TRBD2; v_call: TRBV20-1; cdr3_aa: SASGGVGPQETQY
j_call: TRBJ1-1; d_call: .; v_call: TRBV20-1; cdr3_aa: SARDSSKNTEAF
j_call: TRBJ2-7; d_call: .; v_call: TRBV20-1; cdr3_aa: SAVRGYEQY
j_call: TRBJ1-5; d_call: TRBD1; v_call: TRBV29-1; cdr3_aa: SVEWQGAYNQPQH
j_call: TRBJ1-5; d_call: .; v_call: TRBV6-6; cdr3_aa: ASTGGALYQPQH
j_call: TRBJ2-3; d_call: .; v_call: TRBV5-6; cdr3_aa: ASSRGTGKGTDTQY
j_call: TRBJ2-3; d_call: .; v_call: TRBV29-1; cdr3_aa: SVALGGLSTDTQY
j_call: TRBJ2-3; d_call: .; v_call: TRBV7-9; cdr3_aa: ASSLVSSSTRDTQY
j_call: TRBJ2-2; d_call: .; v_call: TRBV24-1; cdr3_aa: ATSGGPGTGELF
j_call: TRBJ2-1; d_call: TRBD2; v_call: TRBV15; cdr3_aa: ATSRVGLAIGEQF
j_call: TRBJ1-1; d_call: TRBD1; v_call: TRBV20-1; cdr3_aa: SARTGMNTEAF
j_call: TRBJ2-5; d_call: .; v_call: TRBV5-1; cdr3_aa: ASSAVPQETQY
j_call: TRBJ2-7; d_call: .; v_call: TRBV15; cdr3_aa: ATSRGQNYEQY
j_call: TRBJ1-2; d_call: TRBD1; v_call: TRBV5-1; cdr3_aa: ASSPGTGRDGYT
j_call: TRBJ2-7; d_call: .; v_call: TRBV11-3; cdr3_aa: ASSLTGWGTVPSEQY
j_call: TRBJ2-1; d_call: .; v_call: TRBV5-1; cdr3_aa: ASSLAASYYNEQF
j_call: TRBJ2-1; d_call: TRBD2; v_call: TRBV12-3/TRBV12-4; cdr3_aa: ASSFQTGGEQF
j_call: TRBJ2-1; d_call: TRBD1; v_call: TRBV20-1; cdr3_aa: SARDAQGASEQF